Shown below are 5 T cell receptor beta chains from a single sample sequenced in a study of Ad26.COV2.S vaccination and SARS-CoV-2 variants. The treatment was: over 15 received Ad26.COV2.S at low or high dose, single or two shots; a few received placebo; per-sample allocation not given. Sampling took place 63 days after the first vaccine or placebo injection. This table comes from immunoSEQ multiplex PCR, and its TCRdb copy is limited to in-frame clones, with some not included. The data contain about 410,000 clones, roughly nine tenths of them singletons. Sequences were derived from peripheral blood, sampled in a trial of Ad26.COV2.S vaccine versus placebo. Every receptor here comes from a person between 18 and 65 years old who received the Ad26.COV2.S COVID-19 vaccine or a placebo.

The chain uses TRBV3-1 (or the pseudogene TRBV3-2) and TRBJ1-2; no firm D call. The CDR3 covers 14 residues. Trimming left V 0 bases short and J 6 bases short, with 11 bases between. The germline gives CDR1 LGHDT, CDR2 YNNKEL (reference sequence). The CDR3 DNA is TGTGCCAGCAGCCAAGAAGGCAGAATTCATGGCTACACCTTC. This translates into CASSQEGRIHGYTF.

The V gene is TRBV5-4, the J gene TRBJ2-1, with TRBD2 as a possible D gene (6 bases). Trimming pared 3 bases from V and 1 base from J, leaving 14 bases between. This CDR3 has 16 residues. Germline CDR1 is SGHNT and CDR2 is YYREEE (reference sequence). In nucleotides, the CDR3 is TGTGCCAGCAGCTCGCTGTTGCGGGGTTCCTACAATGAGCAGTTCTTC. Translation gives CASSSLLRGSYNEQFF.

In regard to this clone: Other nucleotide sequences from this sample produce the same CDR3. The chain recombines TRBV5-1 with TRBJ2-7, with 7 bases aligning to TRBD1. This CDR3 has 15 amino acids. V trimming: 0 bases; J trimming: 3 bases; junction bases outside the gene matches: 6. The germline V gene encodes CDR1 SGHRS and CDR2 YFSETQ. The CDR3 is CASSLAPGQSYEQYF. In DNA, the CDR3 is TGCGCCAGCAGCTTGGCACCGGGACAGAGCTACGAGCAGTACTTC.

This clone was seen only a few times. The chain combines TRBV30 with TRBJ1-6; the match to TRBD1 covers 11 bases. This CDR3 has 14 amino acids. J gave up 12 bases and V 5 bases, and 9 bases lay outside the gene matches. Germline values: CDR1 GTSNPN, CDR2 SVGIG (reference sequence). CDR3 region: CAWGTGGDSVPLHF. CDR3 bases: TGTGCCTGGGGGACAGGGGGGGATTCTGTACCCCTCCACTTT.

This rearrangement joins TRBV6-2 or TRBV6-3 to TRBJ1-2; 7 nucleotides line up with TRBD1. Losses at the gene ends were 4 bases for V and 3 bases for J; bases not matched to a gene: 2. Germline V gene lookup returns CDR1 MNHEY and CDR2 SVGEGT. The CDR3 has 13 residues. The CDR3, as DNA: TGTGCCAGCAGTTTACAGGGGTACTATGGCTACACCTTC. Its protein product is CASSLQGYYGYTF.